The present T cell receptor beta chain was sequenced within a study of cytomegalovirus exposure and HLA in healthy donors. Comments on this clone: What it recognizes is unknown.

Amplification used 60 Vbeta primers and 13 Jbeta primers. The protocol was immunoSEQ multiplex PCR, while the TCRdb copy is restricted to in-frame clones and leaves out a portion. This table has about 140,000 clones, about four fifths appearing once. The germline gives CDR1 MNHEY, CDR2 SMNVEV (reference sequence). V was clipped by 4 bases and J by 8 bases, with 17 bases between them. The CDR3 is made up of 15 amino acids. Study-wide points: TCR beta sequences numbering 15,000 to 20,000 were associated with HLA alleles at 0.05 false discovery rate in a later analysis.

The chain links TRBV27 to TRBJ2-2, with a possible D match to TRBD2 (7 bases). This receptor was identified in a male donor in good health and CMV-seropositive. The sample was PBMCs. CDR3 DNA sequence: TGTGCCAGCAGTTCAGCAGCGGGAAGGGGGGGGGAGCTGTTTTTT. Protein: CASSSAAGRGGELFF.